A selection of T cell receptor beta chains follows, all from one sample in a study of OX40 agonist ivuxolimab in advanced cancers. This table comes from immunoSEQ multiplex PCR, and its TCRdb copy is limited to in-frame clones, with some not included. Among around 77,000 clones, 80% to 95% were seen once, and the ten largest hold 5% to 6.5%. Material: CD4+ or CD8+ T cells sorted from blood, obtained in a trial of the OX40 agonist ivuxolimab. The receptors shown here come from an adult with an advanced solid tumor such as melanoma, head and neck, liver or kidney cancer. Each CDR3 is given with its conserved first and last residue. A D gene is named only where the DNA matches it firmly. Clone size is given for some rows only: seen once, a few or many times, or a class if the clone is expanded.

- TRBJ2-2 - TRBV25-1 CASRYTGELFF TGTGCCAGCAGATACACCGGGGAGCTGTTTTTT
- TRBJ2-1 - TRBV9 CASTKTGGSYNEQFF TGTGCCAGCACCAAAACCGGGGGCTCCTACAATGAGCAGTTCTTC
once TRBJ1-6 - TRBV19 CASSIAGNSPLHF TGTGCCAGTAGTATAGCGGGGAATTCACCCCTCCACTTT
- TRBJ2-3 - TRBV7-8 CASSLLNEERRGPSTDTQYF TGTGCCAGCAGCTTATTAAATGAAGAAAGACGGGGGCCTAGCACAGATACGCAGTATTTT
once TRBJ2-1 - TRBV7-9 CASSLVMQHSGEQFF TGTGCCAGCAGCTTAGTGATGCAGCACAGCGGTGAGCAGTTCTTC
- TRBJ2-7 - TRBV25-1 CASSESLVYEQYF TGTGCCAGCAGTGAATCCCTAGTCTACGAGCAGTACTTC
- TRBJ1-2 - TRBV11-2 CASSLEGPNYGYTF TGTGCCAGCAGCTTAGAGGGCCCCAACTATGGCTACACCTTC
- TRBJ2-6 - TRBV27 CASSQNLGQLANVLTF TGTGCCAGCAGCCAAAACTTAGGACAGCTGGCCAACGTCCTGACTTTC
- TRBJ2-1 - TRBV7-6 CASSSDLSSYNEQFF TGTGCCAGCAGCTCGGACCTGAGCTCCTACAATGAGCAGTTCTTC
- TRBJ2-7 TRBD2 TRBV28 CASRTSGNSYEQYF TGTGCCAGCAGGACTAGCGGGAACTCCTACGAGCAGTACTTC
- TRBJ2-1 TRBD1 TRBV7-8 CASSTRTGTNEQFF TGTGCCAGCAGCACTAGGACAGGGACCAATGAGCAGTTCTTC
- TRBJ2-1 TRBD2 TRBV27 CASSLGLAGYNEQFF TGTGCCAGCAGTTTAGGGCTAGCGGGCTACAATGAGCAGTTCTTC
- TRBJ1-5 - TRBV27 CASSLRGYNQPQHF TGTGCCAGTTCTCTAAGGGGTTACAATCAGCCCCAGCATTTT
- TRBJ2-7 TRBD2 TRBV7-9 CASSFSGRAIDEQYF TGTGCCAGCAGCTTCAGCGGGAGGGCTATAGACGAGCAGTACTTC
few TRBJ2-7 TRBD1 TRBV4-1 CASSLLTGLSYEQYF TGCGCCAGCAGCCTGCTGACAGGGCTTTCCTACGAGCAGTACTTC
- TRBJ2-2 - TRBV4-3 CATGGGGELFF TGCGCCACGGGTGGTGGCGGGGAGCTGTTTTTT
- TRBJ2-7 - TRBV15 CATSRDFGSYEQYF TGTGCCACCAGCAGGGACTTCGGGTCCTACGAGCAGTACTTC
once TRBJ2-1 - TRBV6-1 CASSEMDHHLNEQFF TGTGCCAGCAGTGAAATGGACCATCATCTCAATGAGCAGTTCTTC
- TRBJ2-1 TRBD2 TRBV5-6 CASSLVASGAYNEQFF TGTGCCAGCAGCTTGGTGGCTAGCGGGGCCTACAATGAGCAGTTCTTC
once TRBJ2-7 - TRBV5-4 CASSSTRNEQYF TGTGCCAGCAGCTCCACTAGAAACGAGCAGTACTTC
- TRBJ2-1 - TRBV7-2 CASSSPRGYNEQFF TGTGCCAGCAGCTCCCCTAGGGGGTACAATGAGCAGTTCTTC
- TRBJ1-2 - TRBV5-3 CARRHQGSNYRYTF TGTGCCAGAAGGCACCAGGGATCTAACTATCGCTACACCTTC
- TRBJ1-5 TRBD1 TRBV5-8 CASSFTGGSNQPQHF TGTGCCAGCAGCTTTACAGGGGGCAGCAATCAGCCCCAGCATTTT
- TRBJ2-5 - TRBV5-4 CASSLVETQYF TGTGCCAGCAGCTTGGTCGAGACCCAGTACTTC
- TRBJ1-1 TRBD1 TRBV29-1 CSVAGLGQGPRGTEAFF TGCAGCGTCGCAGGTCTAGGACAGGGACCGAGAGGAACTGAAGCTTTCTTT
- TRBJ1-2 TRBD1 TRBV7-9 CASSLPDRAGGYTF TGTGCCAGCAGCTTACCGGACAGGGCTGGTGGCTACACCTTC
- TRBJ2-1 - TRBV28 CASSLERFSGNEQFF TGTGCCAGCAGTTTGGAGAGATTCTCGGGCAATGAGCAGTTCTTC
- TRBJ2-5 TRBD1 TRBV28 CASSLLLPGTGTPFEETQYF TGTGCCAGCAGCCTCTTACTCCCCGGGACAGGTACTCCATTTGAAGAGACCCAGTACTTC
once TRBJ2-5 - TRBV7-9 CASSLPYGSIQETQYF TGTGCCAGCAGCTTGCCTTATGGTTCTATTCAAGAGACCCAGTACTTC
once TRBJ2-7 - TRBV27 CASSPLGGLGLYEQYF TGTGCCAGCAGCCCATTGGGGGGCCTTGGGCTCTACGAGCAGTACTTC
- TRBJ2-3 TRBD2 TRBV27 CASWRVAGGLSSTDTQYF TGTGCCAGCTGGAGGGTAGCGGGGGGGCTAAGTAGCACAGATACGCAGTATTTT
- TRBJ2-7 - TRBV6-5 CASSQGSGPNEQYF TGTGCCAGCAGCCAAGGGTCAGGCCCAAACGAGCAGTACTTC
- TRBJ2-1 TRBD2 TRBV29-1 CSVESGSSYNEQFF TGCAGCGTTGAAAGCGGGAGCTCCTACAATGAGCAGTTCTTC
- TRBJ1-1 - TRBV6-5 CASSYGGNTEAFF TGTGCCAGCAGTTACGGGGGAAACACTGAAGCTTTCTTT
few TRBJ1-1 - TRBV4-3 CASSLGQNTEAFF TGCGCCAGCAGCCTCGGACAGAACACTGAAGCTTTCTTT
- TRBJ1-6 TRBD1 TRBV7-8 CASSPAKGTGYLSSPLHF TGTGCCAGCAGCCCCGCAAAGGGGACAGGGTATCTTAGTTCACCCCTCCACTTT
- TRBJ2-1 - TRBV5-1 CASQVPSVYNEQFF TGCGCCAGCCAGGTACCTAGCGTATACAATGAGCAGTTCTTC
- TRBJ1-5 - TRBV28 CASSFWNQPQHF TGTGCCAGCAGTTTTTGGAATCAGCCCCAGCATTTT
- TRBJ2-3 - TRBV4-1 CASSQEFSTDTQYF TGCGCCAGCAGCCAAGAATTTTCCACAGATACGCAGTATTTT
- TRBJ2-1 - TRBV7-6 CASSLSVGGSSYNEQFF TGTGCCAGCAGCTTATCTGTTGGGGGGAGCTCCTACAATGAGCAGTTCTTC
- TRBJ2-7 - TRBV28 CASSYPQGPHEQYF TGTGCCAGCAGCTACCCCCAGGGCCCCCACGAGCAGTACTTC
- TRBJ2-7 - TRBV9 CASSVGNEQYF TGTGCCAGCAGCGTAGGGAACGAGCAGTACTTC
- TRBJ2-1 - TRBV27 CASSLFSFNSYNEQFF TGTGCCAGCAGTTTATTTTCTTTCAACTCCTACAATGAGCAGTTCTTC
- TRBJ1-4 TRBD1 TRBV6-5 CASSPGQGFQKKLFF TGTGCCAGCAGTCCGGGACAGGGGTTTCAGAAAAAACTGTTTTTT
- TRBJ2-7 - TRBV11-1 CASSLTHSYEQYF TGTGCCAGCAGCTTAACGCACTCCTACGAGCAGTACTTC
- TRBJ2-1 - TRBV7-9 CASWGRGLNSYNEQFF TGTGCCAGCTGGGGGCGGGGATTAAACTCCTACAATGAGCAGTTCTTC
- TRBJ2-7 - TRBV6-5 CASSGSGLSYEQYF TGTGCCAGCAGTGGGTCAGGGCTCTCCTACGAGCAGTACTTC
- TRBJ2-1 - TRBV27 CASSNRESSYNEQFF TGTGCCAGCAGCAACAGGGAGAGCTCCTACAATGAGCAGTTCTTC
- TRBJ2-1 TRBD2 TRBV4-2 CASSQAYIRTSGSNNEQFF TGTGCCAGCAGCCAAGCCTATATCAGGACTAGCGGGAGTAACAATGAGCAGTTCTTC
- TRBJ1-2 - TRBV4-3 CASSLTGSNYGYTF TGCGCCAGCAGCCTTACGGGTTCTAACTATGGCTACACCTTC
- TRBJ1-2 - TRBV27 CASSLSPGGGGYGYTF TGTGCCAGCAGTTTATCCCCGGGTGGGGGGGGCTATGGCTACACCTTC
- TRBJ2-7 TRBD2 TRBV14 CASSLGTTVYEQYF TGTGCCAGCAGCCTCGGGACTACCGTTTACGAGCAGTACTTC